The entry below gives a single T cell receptor (beta chain) sequence along with its context. Antigen specificity is unknown. At the DNA level, this CDR3 is encoded by other sequences in the same sample as well. The data were taken from a study of cytomegalovirus exposure and HLA in healthy donors. General study points: Immune exposure information available was restricted to CMV serostatus. In a later analysis, the majority of CMV-associated beta chains seemingly showed HLA restriction. Later work showed greater clonal expansion in HLA-associated TCR beta chains than in equally common others. Presence/absence analyses supposed approximately even sequencing depth among donors.

Germline assignment: CDR1 SGDLS and CDR2 YYNGEE. This CDR3 is 15 amino acids long. V dropped 0 bases and J dropped 4; count of bases not matched to a gene: 1. PCR primers comprised 60 Vbeta and 13 Jbeta primers. Using immunoSEQ multiplex PCR, the repertoire was profiled, and TCRdb retains in-frame clones only, with some absent. In the table there are approximately 160,000 clones, about 82% of which are singletons. The rearrangement joins TRBV9 to TRBJ2-1; the match to TRBD1 covers 10 bases. The sample was PBMCs. This receptor was obtained from a woman in her fifties or sixties in good health and CMV-seropositive. CDR3 region: CASSVGQGAYNEQFF. The CDR3 DNA is TGTGCCAGCAGCGTAGGACAGGGGGCATACAATGAGCAGTTCTTC.